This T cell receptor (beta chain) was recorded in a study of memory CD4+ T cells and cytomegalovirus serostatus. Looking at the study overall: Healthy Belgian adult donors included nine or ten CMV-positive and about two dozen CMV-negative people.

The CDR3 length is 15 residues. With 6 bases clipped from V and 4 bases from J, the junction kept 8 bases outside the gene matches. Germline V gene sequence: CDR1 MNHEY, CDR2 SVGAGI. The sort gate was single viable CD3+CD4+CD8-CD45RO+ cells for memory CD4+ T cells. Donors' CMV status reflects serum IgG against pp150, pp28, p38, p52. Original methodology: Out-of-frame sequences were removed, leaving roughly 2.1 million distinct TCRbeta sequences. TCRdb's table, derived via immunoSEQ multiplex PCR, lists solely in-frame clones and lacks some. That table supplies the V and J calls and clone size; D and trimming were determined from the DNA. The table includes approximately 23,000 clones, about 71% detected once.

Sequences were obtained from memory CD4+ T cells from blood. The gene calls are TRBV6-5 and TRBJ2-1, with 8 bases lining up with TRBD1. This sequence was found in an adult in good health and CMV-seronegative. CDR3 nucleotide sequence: TGTGCCAGCAGAAAGACCGGGACAGGTTACAATGAGCAGTTCTTC. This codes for CASRKTGTGYNEQFF.